This T cell receptor (beta chain) comes out of a study of T cell repertoires in cytomegalovirus infection. Study at large: HLA-C-restricted CMV epitopes, recently identified, and well-studied HLA-B-restricted ones were used by the study. Public TCR beta signatures provided an indication of both CMV infection and a matching HLA type.

In regard to this clonotype: Its antigen is currently unknown.

From the reads, TCRdb called clonotypes with MiXCR, one entry per CDR3 protein. Altogether just over 450,000 distinct CDR3 sequences are present, about 39% being singletons, with the ten largest covering about 45%. Findings and caveats of the study: Summed frequency of shared TCR beta families picked out CMV carriers who also had the relevant HLA. Across the ex vivo response, the dominant clonotypes were HLA-C-restricted CMV-specific TCR beta clonotypes.

The source was cultured PBMCs, collected from culture after CMV antigen stimulation. This receptor was identified in a human donor in good health (CMV status not recorded). Some clones in this sample may be carry-over from other donors' samples.

The CDR3, as DNA: TGTGCCAGCAGCTTAATGGGACAGGGGGCTCCCGGGGAGCTGTTTTTT. This codes for CASSLMGQGAPGELFF. The chain carries TRBV7-2 and TRBJ2-2; 12 nucleotides align to TRBD1. V lost 2 bases and J lost 6; bases outside the gene matches: 4. CDR1 and CDR2 from the germline V gene are SGHTA and FQGNSA. This CDR3 comprises 16 residues.